These 12 T cell receptor beta chains came from one sample sequenced in a study of blood T cell repertoires in COVID-19. Using immunoSEQ multiplex PCR, the repertoire was profiled, and TCRdb retains in-frame clones only, with some absent. The data hold about 220,000 clones, with 84% observed a single time. The specimen sequenced was peripheral blood. Receptor source: a man between 45 and 60 years old with active or convalescent COVID-19.

This chain links TRBV7-2 with TRBJ2-1, with TRBD2 matching 7 bases. Germline CDR1 is SGHTA and CDR2 is FQGNSA. The CDR3 loop spans 16 amino acids. V lost 5 bases, J lost 0 bases, and 7 bases stayed unmatched. The CDR3 spells CASSRQAGSSYNEQFF. The DNA of the CDR3 is TGTGCCAGCAGCCGTCAAGCGGGAAGCTCCTACAATGAGCAGTTCTTC.

This sequence joins TRBV6-6 and TRBJ2-5; perhaps TRBD1 as D (6 bases). The length of the CDR3 is 15 residues. Germline lookup yields CDR1 MNHNY and CDR2 SVGAGI (reference sequence). V dropped 4 bases and J dropped 5 bases, with 17 bases sitting between them. CDR3 protein: CASSSSYRAGETQYF. CDR3 in DNA: TGTGCCAGCAGTTCTAGCTACAGGGCGGGCGAGACCCAGTACTTC.

V and J are TRBV7-2 and TRBJ2-7; D is possibly TRBD2 (6 bases). Between the trimmed V and J ends, which lost 5 bases and 1 base, there was a span of 21 bases. The CDR3 extends over 17 amino acids. CDR1 and CDR2 (germline): SGHTA, FQGNSA. The CDR3 nucleotides read TGTGCCAGCAGCCCACGTGGGCATAGCGGAGCGTCCTACGAGCAGTACTTC. It yields the protein CASSPRGHSGASYEQYF.

This clone was counted only a few times. This rearrangement joins TRBV7-2 to TRBJ1-4; D not resolved. V was cut by 3 bases and J by 6 bases, with 11 bases left in between. Germline CDR1 SGHTA, CDR2 FQGNSA. The CDR3 has 14 residues. CDR3 amino acids: CASSFVFLDEKLFF. For the CDR3, the DNA is TGTGCCAGCAGCTTTGTGTTTCTAGATGAAAAACTGTTTTTT.

V and J are TRBV10-3 and TRBJ2-1; 14 bases are shared with TRBD2. V lost 10 bases and J lost 3; bases outside the gene matches: 8. This CDR3 is built from 16 residues. Germline CDR1 is ENHRY and CDR2 is SYGVKD. DNA for the CDR3: TGTGCCACACGACTAGCGGGGGGGGTTGGCTACAATGAGCAGTTCTTC. Its protein is CATRLAGGVGYNEQFF.

The chain couples TRBV7-2 to TRBJ2-5; D not resolved. The length of the CDR3 is 13 residues. From germline, CDR1 is SGHTA and CDR2 FQGNSA. V lost 5 bases and J lost 2, with 9 bases in between. The CDR3, as DNA: TGTGCCAGCAGCCTCTTAATACAAGAGACCCAGTACTTC. This gives the protein CASSLLIQETQYF.

The chain joins TRBV7-9 to TRBJ2-7; 8 bases are shared with TRBD1. Per germline, CDR1 SEHNR and CDR2 FQNEAQ (reference sequence). The J segment lost 6 bases and the V segment lost 3 bases, leaving 1 base of the junction unmatched. This CDR3 has 12 residues. The CDR3 bases are TGTGCCAGCAGCTTGACAGGGGTCGAGCAGTACGTC. Encoded protein: CASSLTGVEQYV.

The chain combines TRBV2 with TRBJ2-7; a weak D match, TRBD2 (5 bases). Germline assignment: CDR1 SNHLY and CDR2 FYNNEI. CDR3 length: 14 amino acids. V was clipped by 7 bases and J by 3 bases, with 16 bases between them. The CDR3 nucleotides are TGTGCCAGCAACGCCGGGGTAAAGAACTACGAGCAGTACGTC. This translates into CASNAGVKNYEQYV.

This clone came up once. This chain links TRBV7-2 with TRBJ2-5; D unresolved. Germline V gene lookup returns CDR1 SGHTA and CDR2 FQGNSA. Trimming took off 5 bases at V and 2 bases at J, with 15 bases between the two ends. The CDR3 has 15 amino acids. The CDR3 sequence is CASSAHSTLQETQYF. CDR3 in DNA: TGTGCCAGCAGCGCCCACTCTACCCTACAAGAGACCCAGTACTTC.

The genes are TRBV4-1 and TRBJ1-1, with 9 bases matching TRBD1. Trimming removed 1 base from V and 1 base from J; junction bases left unmatched: 13. From germline, CDR1 is MGHRA and CDR2 YSYEKL. There are 19 residues in the CDR3. The CDR3 DNA follows: TGCGCCAGCAGCCAAGTTAGTTTGGGACAGGGCGTACCGAACACTGAAGCTTTCTTT. Translated, it gives CASSQVSLGQGVPNTEAFF.

V usage is TRBV18 and J usage is TRBJ1-5; TRBD1 aligns across 7 bases. Germline V gene sequence: CDR1 KGHSH, CDR2 LQKENI. The trim removed 5 bases at V and 6 bases at J, leaving 13 bases unmatched. The CDR3 totals 16 residues. CDR3 protein: CASSTRTGGISQPQHF. DNA for the CDR3: TGTGCCAGCTCAACCAGGACAGGAGGCATAAGTCAGCCCCAGCATTTT.

This chain uses TRBV18 with TRBJ2-1, with D possibly matching TRBD2 (6 bases). The ends were cut back, 5 bases at V and 9 bases at J, with 17 bases in the middle. The CDR3 is made up of 14 amino acids. CDR1 is KGHSH and CDR2 is LQKENI in the germline V gene. The CDR3 protein is CASSTSLVGGEQFF. In DNA form, the CDR3 reads TGTGCCAGCTCAACCAGTCTTGTCGGGGGTGAGCAGTTCTTC. The variable domain in full, with the rest retrieved from reference TRBV18 and TRBJ2-1, is NAGVMQNPRHLVRRRGQEARLRCSPMKGHSHVYWYRQLPEEGLKFMVYLQKENIIDESGMPKERFSAEFPKEGPSILRIQQVVRGDSAAYFCASSTSLVGGEQFFGPGTRLTVL.